This entry lists 22 T cell receptor beta chains sequenced from one sample in a study of blood T cell repertoires in COVID-19. The assay was immunoSEQ multiplex PCR, and TCRdb's table has in-frame clones only and misses some. The sample yields about 210,000 clones, 75% to 90% seen once. The sequencing sample was made of PBMCs or T cells enriched from blood (not recorded which). These receptors came from a man aged 40-49 years who had recovered from COVID-19.

This clone was seen just once. The rearrangement joins TRBV9 to TRBJ1-2, with 8 bases that match TRBD1. V was clipped by 4 bases and J by 3 bases; unmatched bases: 11. The germline CDR1 and CDR2 sequences are SGDLS and YYNGEE. CDR3 length: 16 residues. CDR3: CASSLRTGSHDYGYTF. CDR3 nucleotides: TGTGCCAGCAGCTTACGGACAGGGAGTCACGACTATGGCTACACCTTC.

V and J are TRBV9 and TRBJ2-1; TRBD1 might be the D (6 bases). V dropped 4 bases and J dropped 7 bases, with 12 bases sitting between them. Germline V gene lookup returns CDR1 SGDLS and CDR2 YYNGEE. There are 13 residues in the CDR3. The chain's CDR3 is CASSHIQGNEQFF. Written as DNA, the CDR3 is TGTGCCAGCAGCCATATACAGGGAAATGAGCAGTTCTTC.

The rearrangement joins TRBV5-1 to TRBJ2-1, with 7 bases matching TRBD2. Trimming at V came to 0 bases and at J to 7 bases, leaving 7 bases not matched to a gene. Germline V gene sequence: CDR1 SGHRS, CDR2 YFSETQ. The CDR3 contains 15 residues. The CDR3 region is CASSLEHSGGNEQFF. In DNA, the CDR3 is TGCGCCAGCAGCTTGGAACATTCCGGGGGGAATGAGCAGTTCTTC.

This chain uses TRBV7-9 with TRBJ2-3; the match to TRBD1 covers 8 bases. The CDR3 is 14 residues long. In germline, CDR1 is SEHNR, CDR2 FQNEAQ (reference sequence). J lost 6 bases, V lost 5 bases, and 7 bases had no gene match. In DNA form, the CDR3 reads TGTGCCAGCAGCATTCGACAGGGGCGGGATACGCAGTATTTT. Protein: CASSIRQGRDTQYF.

The rearrangement joins TRBV5-1 to TRBJ1-1; 8 nucleotides agree with TRBD1. Germline V gives CDR1 SGHRS, CDR2 YFSETQ. The CDR3 has 16 amino acids. V was pared by 3 bases and J by 1 base, with 8 bases of the junction left unmatched. The CDR3 loop is CASSYQNRGANTEAFF. The DNA of the CDR3 is TGCGCCAGCAGCTATCAAAACAGGGGGGCGAACACTGAAGCTTTCTTT.

The chain uses TRBV24-1 and TRBJ2-2; TRBD2 matches at 7 bases. Germline V gene data show CDR1 as KGHDR and CDR2 as SFDVKD. Unmatched junction bases numbered 3, after V lost 1 base and J lost 5 bases. The CDR3 runs to 15 residues. The CDR3 DNA sequence: TGTGCCACCAGTGATTTCCCTAGCGGAACCGGGGAGCTGTTTTTT. Its protein product is CATSDFPSGTGELFF.

The rearrangement joins TRBV6-1 to TRBJ1-2; D might be TRBD1 (5 bases). The CDR3 is 13 amino acids. Germline CDR1 MNHNS, CDR2 SASEGT. The V end was cut by 3 bases, the J end by 4 bases, with 9 bases between. The CDR3 coding sequence is TGTGCCAGCAGTGAGGTCGGGGGCTATGGCTACACCTTC. Translation: CASSEVGGYGYTF.

This chain links TRBV6-2 or TRBV6-3 with TRBJ1-2, with unresolved D. V was pared by 2 bases and J by 4 bases, with 11 bases between. Germline V gene sequence: CDR1 MNHEY, CDR2 SVGEGT. The CDR3 is made up of 14 amino acids. Here the CDR3 reads CASSYGGSTYGYTF. The CDR3 DNA reads TGTGCCAGCAGTTACGGTGGCAGTACCTATGGCTACACCTTC.

This clone was counted once. This sequence joins TRBV19 and TRBJ1-1, with D possibly matching TRBD1 (6 bases). V lost 3 bases and J lost 4, with 9 bases in between. CDR3 length: 13 amino acids. Germline V CDR1 and CDR2: LNHDA, SQIVND (reference sequence). The chain's CDR3 is CASSINRVTEAFF. CDR3 bases: TGTGCCAGTAGTATTAACAGGGTCACTGAAGCTTTCTTT.

The chain combines TRBV12-5 with TRBJ2-1; 9 bases match TRBD1. J lost 4 bases, V lost 6 bases, and 4 bases had no gene match. The length of the CDR3 is 14 residues. The germline CDR1 and CDR2 sequences are LGHNT and FRNRAP. The CDR3 DNA is TGTGCTAGTGGCCCACAGGGGGCTTACAATGAGCAGTTCTTC. Amino acids: CASGPQGAYNEQFF.

This clone showed up just once. This chain joins TRBV21-1 and TRBJ2-4; TRBD1 is the table's D call, not checked against the DNA. TRBV21-1 is a pseudogene. This CDR3 region has 15 residues. The CDR3 protein is CASSTHSLAKNIQYF. The DNA of the CDR3 is TGTGCCAGCAGCACCCACAGTTTAGCCAAAAACATTCAGTACTTC.

The rearrangement joins TRBV11-2 to TRBJ1-1, with D perhaps matching TRBD1 (6 bases). Germline V gene sequence: CDR1 SGHAT, CDR2 FQNNGV. Trimming pared 5 bases from V and 7 bases from J, leaving 14 bases between. This CDR3 has 13 amino acids. In nucleotides, the CDR3 is TGTGCCAGCAGCCTAGGGGGGGGCATTGAAGCTTTCTTT. Protein: CASSLGGGIEAFF.

J is TRBJ1-6 and V is TRBV6-2 or TRBV6-3; 10 positions match TRBD1. This CDR3 is 15 amino acids long. V lost 5 bases to trimming and J lost 9 bases; unmatched junction nucleotides: 7. Germline CDR1 and CDR2: MNHEY and SVGEGT. The CDR3 is CASSQTGQGISPLHF. For the CDR3, the DNA is TGTGCCAGCAGTCAAACGGGACAGGGGATTTCACCCCTCCACTTT.

The chain joins TRBV19 to TRBJ2-3; TRBD1 might be the D (5 bases). Trimming removed 1 base at V and 7 bases at J, with 9 bases between. This CDR3 contains 13 residues. Germline CDR1 LNHDA, CDR2 SQIVND (reference sequence). CDR3 region: CASSIGTPNTQYF. The CDR3, as DNA: TGTGCCAGTAGTATAGGGACACCAAATACGCAGTATTTT.

This clone was observed a handful of times. CDR3 in DNA: TGTGCCAGCAGCTTAGGAACCCTCCGCGGGGCGGTGGTAGAAAAACTGTTTTTT. This encodes CASSLGTLRGAVVEKLFF. The chain is built from TRBV7-9 and TRBJ1-4; the D gene is possibly TRBD1 (5 bases). Trimming took off 1 base at V and 8 bases at J, with 23 bases between the two ends. Germline V gives CDR1 SEHNR, CDR2 FQNEAQ (reference sequence). The CDR3 spans 18 residues.

The sample holds one count of this clone. The rearrangement uses TRBV5-1 and TRBJ2-1; maybe TRBD2 (5 bases). The V and J ends lost 7 bases and 5 bases respectively, with 10 bases between them. The length of the CDR3 is 12 residues. Germline V CDR1 and CDR2: SGHRS, YFSETQ. CDR3 coding DNA: TGCGCCAGCGGGGAGAGGAACAATGAGCAGTTCTTC. It codes for CASGERNNEQFF.

The chain recombines TRBV18 with TRBJ2-7, with 7 bases lining up with TRBD1. The junction had 5 bases not matched to a gene; V was cut back by 6 bases and J by 0 bases. Germline V gene lookup returns CDR1 KGHSH and CDR2 LQKENI. The CDR3 is 14 residues long. The CDR3 spells CASSVRDSSYEQYF. DNA for the CDR3: TGTGCCAGCTCCGTCCGGGACAGCTCCTACGAGCAGTACTTC.

This rearrangement joins TRBV6-5 to TRBJ2-7, with D possibly matching TRBD2 (5 bases). The V end lost 2 bases, the J end lost 4 bases, and 9 bases lay between the germline ends. The CDR3 has 13 amino acids. Germline lookup yields CDR1 MNHEY and CDR2 SVGAGI. CDR3 region: CASSYGSEYEQYF. In nucleotides, the CDR3 is TGTGCCAGCAGTTACGGGAGTGAATACGAGCAGTACTTC.

This clone has a handful of counts. The gene calls are TRBV4-1 and TRBJ2-5; 7 nucleotides line up with TRBD1. Germline CDR1 reads MGHRA; CDR2 reads YSYEKL. V was clipped by 1 base and J by 2 bases; unmatched bases: 13. The CDR3 is 18 residues long. CDR3 in DNA: TGCGCCAGCAGCCAAGTGACAGGGTTTGGCGGCGGGCAAGAGACCCAGTACTTC. Protein product: CASSQVTGFGGGQETQYF.

This clone has just a few counts. The J gene is TRBJ2-3, the V gene TRBV10-1; 7 bases match TRBD1. CDR1 and CDR2 from the germline V gene are WNHNN and SYGVQD (reference sequence). The CDR3 has 15 amino acids. Losses at the gene ends were 6 bases for V and 2 bases for J; bases not matched to a gene: 8. The CDR3 DNA reads TGCGCCAGCAGCCGATCGAGGGGGCACACAGATACGCAGTATTTT. This sequence encodes CASSRSRGHTDTQYF.

This chain joins TRBV3-1 (or the pseudogene TRBV3-2) and TRBJ1-2, with 8 bases aligning to TRBD1. Per the germline V gene, CDR1 is LGHDT and CDR2 is YNNKEL (reference sequence). The CDR3 runs 17 residues. V gave up 1 base and J gave up 1 base; unmatched junction bases: 8. The CDR3, as DNA: TGTGCCAGCAGCCAAGTGACGACAGGGGACCTTAACTATGGCTACACCTTC. Translation gives CASSQVTTGDLNYGYTF.

The V call is TRBV2, the J call TRBJ1-3; 7 nucleotides align to TRBD1. Germline CDR1 is SNHLY and CDR2 is FYNNEI. J gave up 0 bases and V 8 bases, and 16 bases lay outside the gene matches. The CDR3 is made up of 18 amino acids. CDR3 coding DNA: TGTGCCAGCGCACAGCTACGTTACAGGGGTCCCTCTGGAAACACCATATATTTT. Translated: CASAQLRYRGPSGNTIYF.